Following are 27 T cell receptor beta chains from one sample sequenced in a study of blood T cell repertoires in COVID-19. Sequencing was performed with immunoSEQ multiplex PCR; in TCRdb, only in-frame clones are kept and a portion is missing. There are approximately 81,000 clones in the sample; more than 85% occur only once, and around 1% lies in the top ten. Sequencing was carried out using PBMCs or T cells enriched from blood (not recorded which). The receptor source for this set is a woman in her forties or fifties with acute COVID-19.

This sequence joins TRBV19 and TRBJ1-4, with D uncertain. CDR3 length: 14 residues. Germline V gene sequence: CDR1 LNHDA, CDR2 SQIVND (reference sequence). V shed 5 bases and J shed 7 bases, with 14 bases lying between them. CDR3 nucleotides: TGTGCCAGTAGTGCGGGCCTGGGCGCTGAAAAACTGTTTTTT. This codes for CASSAGLGAEKLFF.

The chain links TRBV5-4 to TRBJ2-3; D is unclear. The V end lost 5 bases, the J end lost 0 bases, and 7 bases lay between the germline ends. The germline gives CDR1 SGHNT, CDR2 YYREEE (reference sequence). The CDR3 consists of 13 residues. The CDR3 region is CASRIESTDTQYF. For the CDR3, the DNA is TGTGCCAGCAGGATAGAAAGCACAGATACGCAGTATTTT.

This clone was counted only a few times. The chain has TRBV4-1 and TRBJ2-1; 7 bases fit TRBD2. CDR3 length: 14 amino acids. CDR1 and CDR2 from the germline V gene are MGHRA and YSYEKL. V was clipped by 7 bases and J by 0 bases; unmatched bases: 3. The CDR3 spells CASTGGSSYNEQFF. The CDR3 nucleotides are TGCGCCAGCACGGGCGGGAGCTCCTACAATGAGCAGTTCTTC.

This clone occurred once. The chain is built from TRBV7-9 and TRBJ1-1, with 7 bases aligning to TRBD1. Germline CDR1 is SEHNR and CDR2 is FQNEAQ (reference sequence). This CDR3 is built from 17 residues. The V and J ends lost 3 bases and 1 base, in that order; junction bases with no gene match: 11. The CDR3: CASSFLPGGFRNTEAFF. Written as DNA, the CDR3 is TGTGCCAGCAGCTTCTTGCCAGGGGGTTTCAGGAACACTGAAGCTTTCTTT.

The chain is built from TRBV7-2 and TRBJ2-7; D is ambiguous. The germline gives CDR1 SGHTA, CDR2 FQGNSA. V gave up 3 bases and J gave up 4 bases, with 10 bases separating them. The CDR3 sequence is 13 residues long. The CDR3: CASSLALMYEQYF. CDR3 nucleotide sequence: TGTGCCAGCAGCTTGGCCCTCATGTACGAGCAGTACTTC.

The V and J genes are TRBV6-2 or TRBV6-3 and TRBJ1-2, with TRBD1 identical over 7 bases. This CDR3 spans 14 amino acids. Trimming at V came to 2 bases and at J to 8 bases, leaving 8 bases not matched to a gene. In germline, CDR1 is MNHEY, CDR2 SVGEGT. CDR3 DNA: TGTGCCAGCAGTTACCCCGACAGGGACGAGGGCTACACCTTC. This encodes CASSYPDRDEGYTF.

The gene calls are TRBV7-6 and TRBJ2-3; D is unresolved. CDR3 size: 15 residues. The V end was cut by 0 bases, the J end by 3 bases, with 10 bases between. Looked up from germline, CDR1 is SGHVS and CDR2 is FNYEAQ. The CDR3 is CASSLAPDLTDTQYF. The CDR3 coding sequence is TGTGCCAGCAGCTTAGCCCCAGACTTAACAGATACGCAGTATTTT.

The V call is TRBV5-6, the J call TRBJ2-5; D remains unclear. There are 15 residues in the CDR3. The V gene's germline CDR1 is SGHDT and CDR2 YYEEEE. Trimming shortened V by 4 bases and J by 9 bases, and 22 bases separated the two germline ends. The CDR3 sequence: CASSLSALLSRPQYF. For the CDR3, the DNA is TGTGCCAGCAGCCTCTCCGCCCTTCTGTCGCGGCCCCAGTACTTC.

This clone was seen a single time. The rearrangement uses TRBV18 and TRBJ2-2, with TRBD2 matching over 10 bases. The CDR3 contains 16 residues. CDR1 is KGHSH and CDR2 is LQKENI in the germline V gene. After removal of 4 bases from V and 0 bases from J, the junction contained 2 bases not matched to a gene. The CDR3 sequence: CASSQAGGANTGELFF. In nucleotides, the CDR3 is TGTGCCAGCTCACAAGCGGGAGGGGCGAACACCGGGGAGCTGTTTTTT.

The CDR3 bases are TGTGCCAGCAGTTACTCAGGACTAGCCTACAATGAGCAGTTCTTC. Encoded protein: CASSYSGLAYNEQFF. J is TRBJ2-1 and V is TRBV6-5; 7 nucleotides agree with TRBD2. The CDR3 loop spans 15 amino acids. The germline V gene encodes CDR1 MNHEY and CDR2 SVGAGI. V was pared by 0 bases and J by 2 bases, with 1 base of the junction left unmatched.

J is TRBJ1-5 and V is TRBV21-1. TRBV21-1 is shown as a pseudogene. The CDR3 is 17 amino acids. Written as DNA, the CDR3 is TGTGCCAGCAGCAAAAAGTGGTCAGCGGCGGGCAATCAGCCCCAGCATTTT. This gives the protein CASSKKWSAAGNQPQHF.

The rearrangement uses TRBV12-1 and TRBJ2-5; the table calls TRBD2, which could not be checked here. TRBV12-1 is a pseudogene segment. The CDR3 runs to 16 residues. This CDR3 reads CASSFVVREGRETQYF. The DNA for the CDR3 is TGTGCCAGCAGCTTTGTGGTCCGGGAGGGCCGAGAGACCCAGTACTTC.

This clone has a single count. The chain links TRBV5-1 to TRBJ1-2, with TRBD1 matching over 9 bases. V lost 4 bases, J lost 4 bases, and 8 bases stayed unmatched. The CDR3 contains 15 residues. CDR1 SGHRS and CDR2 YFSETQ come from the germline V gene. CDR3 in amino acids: CASSRSGQGTYGYTF. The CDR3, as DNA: TGCGCCAGCAGCCGGAGCGGACAGGGGACCTATGGCTACACCTTC.

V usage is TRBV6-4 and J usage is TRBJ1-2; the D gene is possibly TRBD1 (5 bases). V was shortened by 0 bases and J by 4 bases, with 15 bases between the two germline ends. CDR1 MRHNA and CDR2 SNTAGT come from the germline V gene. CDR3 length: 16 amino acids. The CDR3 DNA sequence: TGTGCCAGCAGTGACTCAGAGGCGGGACGGTTCTATGGCTACACCTTC. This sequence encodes CASSDSEAGRFYGYTF.

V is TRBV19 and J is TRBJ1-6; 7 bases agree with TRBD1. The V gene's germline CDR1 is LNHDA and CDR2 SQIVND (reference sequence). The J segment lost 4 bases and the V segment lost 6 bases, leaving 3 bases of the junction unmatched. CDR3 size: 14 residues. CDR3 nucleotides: TGTGCCAGTAGACTGACAGGGTATAATTCACCCCTCCACTTT. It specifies CASRLTGYNSPLHF.

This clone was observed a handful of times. As DNA, the CDR3 is TGCGCCAGCGGACAGGGGAGGGGAACCGGGGAGCTGTTTTTT. It specifies CASGQGRGTGELFF. The J gene is TRBJ2-2, the V gene TRBV4-1; 9 nucleotides match TRBD1. The V segment lost 8 bases and the J segment 5 bases; nucleotides outside the gene matches: 6. The CDR3 covers 14 residues. The germline gives CDR1 MGHRA, CDR2 YSYEKL.

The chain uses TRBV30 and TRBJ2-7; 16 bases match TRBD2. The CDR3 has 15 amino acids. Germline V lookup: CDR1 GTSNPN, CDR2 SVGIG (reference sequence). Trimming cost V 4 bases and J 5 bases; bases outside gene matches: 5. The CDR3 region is CAWTQGLAGGDEQYF. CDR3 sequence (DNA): TGTGCCTGGACCCAGGGACTAGCGGGAGGGGACGAGCAGTACTTC.

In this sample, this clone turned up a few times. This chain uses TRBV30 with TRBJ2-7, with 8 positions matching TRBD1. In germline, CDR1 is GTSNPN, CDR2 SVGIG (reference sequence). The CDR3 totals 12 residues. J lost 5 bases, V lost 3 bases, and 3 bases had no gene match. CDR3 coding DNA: TGTGCCTGGAGCAGGGGGCTCAACGAGCAGTACTTC. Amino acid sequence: CAWSRGLNEQYF.

CDR3 loop: CASSPYLAGGKETQYF. The CDR3 bases are TGTGCCAGCAGCCCCTACCTGGCAGGGGGGAAAGAGACCCAGTACTTC. The chain combines TRBV3-1 (or the pseudogene TRBV3-2) with TRBJ2-5; perhaps TRBD1 as D (7 bases). Looked up from germline, CDR1 is LGHDT and CDR2 is YNNKEL (reference sequence). V lost 4 bases and J 3 bases, leaving 18 bases between the germline ends. The CDR3 consists of 16 residues.

This chain's CDR3 is CASSLDPPRASASSYEQYF. CDR3 DNA sequence: TGTGCCAGCAGCTTAGATCCCCCAAGGGCTAGCGCGAGCTCCTACGAGCAGTACTTC. V and J are TRBV11-3 and TRBJ2-7; possibly TRBD2 for D (6 bases). V shed 0 bases and J shed 0 bases, with 21 bases lying between them. CDR3 length: 19 residues. Germline V CDR1 and CDR2: SGHNT, YENEEA. The full variable domain, its missing parts supplied by reference TRBV11-3 and TRBJ2-7, is EAGVVQSPRYKIIEKKQPVAFWCNPISGHNTLYWYLQNLGQGPELLIRYENEEAVDDSQLPKDRFSAERLKGVDSTLKIQPAELGDSAVYLCASSLDPPRASASSYEQYFGPGTRLTVT.

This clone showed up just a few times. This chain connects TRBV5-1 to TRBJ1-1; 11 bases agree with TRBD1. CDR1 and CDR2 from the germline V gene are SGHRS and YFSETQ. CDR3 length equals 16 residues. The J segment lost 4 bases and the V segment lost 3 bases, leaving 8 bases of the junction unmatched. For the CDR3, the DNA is TGCGCCAGCAGCTCGAGAGAGGGACAGGGGGGCACTGAAGCTTTCTTT. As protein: CASSSREGQGGTEAFF.

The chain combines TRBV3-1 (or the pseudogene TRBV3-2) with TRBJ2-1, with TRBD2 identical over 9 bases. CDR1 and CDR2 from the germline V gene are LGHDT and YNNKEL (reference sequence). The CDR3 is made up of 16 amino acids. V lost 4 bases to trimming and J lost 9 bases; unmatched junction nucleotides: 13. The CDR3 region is CASSPRGAGGGSEQFF. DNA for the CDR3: TGTGCCAGCAGCCCCCGCGGGGCGGGAGGGGGAAGTGAGCAGTTCTTC.

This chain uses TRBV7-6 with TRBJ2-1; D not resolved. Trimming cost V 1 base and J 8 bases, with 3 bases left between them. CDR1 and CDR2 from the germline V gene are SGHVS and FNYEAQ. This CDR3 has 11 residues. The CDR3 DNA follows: TGTGCCAGCAGCTTAGGCGATGAGCAGTTCTTC. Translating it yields CASSLGDEQFF.

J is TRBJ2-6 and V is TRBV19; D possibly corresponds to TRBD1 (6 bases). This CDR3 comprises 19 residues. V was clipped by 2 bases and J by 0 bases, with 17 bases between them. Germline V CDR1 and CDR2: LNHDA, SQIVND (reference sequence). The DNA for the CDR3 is TGTGCCAGTAGTATACCAGGCAGGGGTGTGGGCTCTGGGGCCAACGTCCTGACTTTC. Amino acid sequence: CASSIPGRGVGSGANVLTF.

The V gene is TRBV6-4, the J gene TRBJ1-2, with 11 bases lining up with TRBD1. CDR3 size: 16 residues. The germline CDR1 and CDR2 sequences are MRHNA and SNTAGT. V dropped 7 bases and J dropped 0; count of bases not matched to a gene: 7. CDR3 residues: CASNRTGGISNYGYTF. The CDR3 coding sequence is TGTGCCAGCAATCGGACAGGGGGCATCTCTAACTATGGCTACACCTTC.

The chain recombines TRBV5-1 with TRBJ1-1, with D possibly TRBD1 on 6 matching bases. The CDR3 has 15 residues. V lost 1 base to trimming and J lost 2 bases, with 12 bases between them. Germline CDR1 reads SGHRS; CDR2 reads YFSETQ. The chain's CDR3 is CASSLPQTGNTEAFF. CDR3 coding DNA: TGCGCCAGCAGCTTGCCTCAGACAGGAAACACTGAAGCTTTCTTT.

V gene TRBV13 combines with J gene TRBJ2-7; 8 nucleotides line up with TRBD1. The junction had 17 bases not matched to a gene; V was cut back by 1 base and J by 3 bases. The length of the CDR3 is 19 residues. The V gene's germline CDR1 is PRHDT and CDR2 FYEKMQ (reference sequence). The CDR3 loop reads CASSLDQPGQVRVGYEQYF. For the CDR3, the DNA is TGTGCCAGCAGCTTAGATCAGCCGGGACAGGTCAGGGTAGGCTACGAGCAGTACTTC. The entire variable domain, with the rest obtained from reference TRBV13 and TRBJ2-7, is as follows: AAGVIQSPRHLIKEKRETATLKCYPIPRHDTVYWYQQGPGQDPQFLISFYEKMQSDKGSIPDRFSAQQFSDYHSELNMSSLELGDSALYFCASSLDQPGQVRVGYEQYFGPGTRLTVT.